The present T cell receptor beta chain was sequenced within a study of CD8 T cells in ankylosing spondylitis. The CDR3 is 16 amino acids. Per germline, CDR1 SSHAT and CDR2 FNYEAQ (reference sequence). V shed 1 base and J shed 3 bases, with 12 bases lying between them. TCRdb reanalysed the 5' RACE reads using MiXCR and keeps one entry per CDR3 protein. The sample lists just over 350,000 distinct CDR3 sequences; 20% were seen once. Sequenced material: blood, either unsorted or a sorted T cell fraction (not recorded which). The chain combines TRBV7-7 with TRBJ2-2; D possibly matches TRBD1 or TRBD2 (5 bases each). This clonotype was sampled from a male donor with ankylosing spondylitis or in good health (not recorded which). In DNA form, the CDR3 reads TGTGCCAGCAGCTTAGGAGGGGCGCGGTACACCGGGGAGCTGTTTTTT. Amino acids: CASSLGGARYTGELFF.